This is a list of T cell receptor beta chains from one sample in a study of shared clonotypes between healthy human individuals. The data were produced by immunoSEQ multiplex PCR, yet TCRdb's version contains in-frame clones alone and is incomplete. The sample records some 2 million clones, 85% to 95% being singletons. Sequencing was done on a sample of naive CD4+ T cells sorted from blood. These receptor sequences come from a young man in good health. CDR3s include the opening cysteine and the closing phenylalanine or tryptophan. A D gene is named only where the DNA matches it firmly. Size is omitted from some rows. Given values are once, few, many or a class for expanded clones.

TRBD2,TRBJ2-3,TRBV5-1,once,TGCGCCAGCGGCGGGACTAGCGGCACAGATACGCAGTATTTT,CASGGTSGTDTQYF
NA,TRBJ2-5,TRBV11-3,NA,TGTGCCAGCAGCGATCCAGCGGCTACACAAGAGACCCAGTACTTC,CASSDPAATQETQYF
NA,TRBJ1-2,TRBV30,NA,TGTGCCTGGGCTTCATATGGCTACACCTTC,CAWASYGYTF
NA,TRBJ1-5,TRBV6-6,NA,TGTGCCAGCAGACCCGGTGGGGGGGAAGGCAATCAGCCCCAGCATTTT,CASRPGGGEGNQPQHF
TRBD1,TRBJ2-7,TRBV6-5,NA,TGTGCCAGCAGACTCACAGGGGAGTCCTACGAGCAGTACTTC,CASRLTGESYEQYF
TRBD1,TRBJ2-7,TRBV5-1,NA,TGCGCCAGCAGCATCGGACAGGGACGCTCCTACGAGCAGTACTTC,CASSIGQGRSYEQYF
NA,TRBJ2-5,TRBV29-1,NA,TGCAGCGTAAGGAGTCCAGAGACCCAGTACTTC,CSVRSPETQYF
TRBD1,TRBJ2-7,TRBV29-1,NA,TGCAGCGTTGAACTGGGACAGAACCCCTACGAGCAGTACTTC,CSVELGQNPYEQYF
TRBD2,TRBJ2-3,TRBV2,NA,TGTGCCAGCAGTGGCGGGGGGGCCGGGACAGATACGCAGTATTTT,CASSGGGAGTDTQYF
TRBD1,TRBJ2-7,TRBV6-5,NA,TGTGCCAGTCGTAAGGGACAGGGTGGAGAGCAGTACTTC,CASRKGQGGEQYF
TRBD1,TRBJ2-7,TRBV18,NA,TGTGCCACCCAACAGGGGGCTGGGTACGAGCAGTACTTC,CATQQGAGYEQYF
NA,TRBJ1-2,TRBV7-2,NA,TGTGCCAGCAGCTTAGCGCGGGGTTATGGCTACACCTTC,CASSLARGYGYTF
TRBD1,TRBJ2-7,TRBV5-1,NA,TGCGCCAGCAGCTTGCAGGGGGTAAACTCCTACGAGCAGTACTTC,CASSLQGVNSYEQYF
TRBD1,TRBJ1-1,TRBV6-5,NA,TGTGCCAGCAGCCCACAGGGGTTCACTGAAGCTTTCTTT,CASSPQGFTEAFF
TRBD1,TRBJ1-1,TRBV7-2,NA,TGTGCCAGCAGCCGATCCGACAGGGGAGGCACTGAAGCTTTCTTT,CASSRSDRGGTEAFF
NA,TRBJ2-7,TRBV5-1,NA,TGCGCCAGCAGACGCCCGGACACATCCTACGAGCAGTACTTC,CASRRPDTSYEQYF
NA,TRBJ1-1,TRBV6-5,NA,TGTGCCAGCAGTTCAGGGCTCAGGACTGAAGCTTTCTTT,CASSSGLRTEAFF
NA,TRBJ1-2,TRBV5-1,NA,TGCGCCAGCAGCTTGACAACCGGGACAACCGGCGGCTACACCTTC,CASSLTTGTTGGYTF
TRBD1,TRBJ2-7,TRBV5-1,NA,TGCGCCAGCAAAATTACAGGGGGCGTGGTGGGCGAGCAGTACTTC,CASKITGGVVGEQYF
NA,TRBJ1-1,TRBV30,NA,TGTGCCTGGAGACTGAACACTGAAGCTTTCTTT,CAWRLNTEAFF
NA,TRBJ2-5,TRBV5-1,NA,TGCGCCAGCAGCATAGGATCCGGAGAGACCCAGTACTTC,CASSIGSGETQYF
TRBD1,TRBJ1-3,TRBV5-1,once,TGCGCCAGCAGTTTAGACAGGGCAAATGGAAACACCATATATTTT,CASSLDRANGNTIYF
TRBD1,TRBJ2-3,TRBV5-1,NA,TGCGCCAGCGCGGGACAGGCAAGCACAGATACGCAGTATTTT,CASAGQASTDTQYF
NA,TRBJ1-6,TRBV18,NA,TGTGCCAGCTCACCCGGGACCGCGAATTCACCCCTCCACTTT,CASSPGTANSPLHF
NA,TRBJ1-2,TRBV6-5,NA,TGTGCCAGCAGTTACGCGGGGACCGCCAATTCCTATGGCTACACCTTC,CASSYAGTANSYGYTF
NA,TRBJ1-2,TRBV7-2,NA,TGTGCCAGCAGCTTTCGGACCGTAACCGGTAGGGGCTACACCTTC,CASSFRTVTGRGYTF
TRBD2,TRBJ2-7,TRBV15,once,TGTGCCACCAGCGGGAAAACCTCGGGGGGTGGCGAGCAGTACTTC,CATSGKTSGGGEQYF
TRBD1,TRBJ2-7,TRBV6-5,NA,TGTGCCACCAGGCGGGACAGGGCGAACTACGAGCAGTACTTC,CATRRDRANYEQYF
NA,TRBJ2-5,TRBV2,NA,TGTGCCAGCAGTGAGGGGGACGCAAAGGCCCAGTACTTC,CASSEGDAKAQYF
NA,TRBJ2-7,TRBV30,NA,TGTGCCTGGAGTATAGGACAGTCCTACGAGCAGTACTTC,CAWSIGQSYEQYF
NA,TRBJ2-2,TRBV7-2,NA,TGTGCCAGCAGCTCGGAAAGGGGATGGACCGGGGAGCTGTTTTTT,CASSSERGWTGELFF
NA,TRBJ1-4,TRBV5-1,NA,TGCGCCAGCAGGGCTCAGGAAAAACTGTTTTTT,CASRAQEKLFF
TRBD2,TRBJ2-7,TRBV9,NA,TGTGCCGCCCCCCCCAAAGCGGGAGTGCGGGAGCAGTACTTC,CAAPPKAGVREQYF
TRBD1,TRBJ1-5,TRBV28,NA,TGTGCCAGCAGTCAAAATCGACAGGGCCGTCAGCCCCAGCATTTT,CASSQNRQGRQPQHF
NA,TRBJ2-2,TRBV27,few,TGTGCCAGCAGTTTGCTCGCAGGAGGCACCGGGGAGCTGTTTTTT,CASSLLAGGTGELFF
NA,TRBJ1-1,TRBV6-6,NA,TGTGCCAGCATTTACGGGAAGGCGAAGTCTGGCACTGAAGCTTTCTTT,CASIYGKAKSGTEAFF
TRBD1,TRBJ1-6,TRBV5-1,NA,TGCGCCAGACGCCTAGTGGGAACAGGGGGCGCATCACCCCTCCACTTT,CARRLVGTGGASPLHF
NA,TRBJ1-2,TRBV5-6,NA,TGTGCCAGCAGCCCCGGGTTAACCCCAAACTATGGCTACACCTTC,CASSPGLTPNYGYTF
NA,TRBJ1-3,TRBV13,NA,TGTGCCAGCAGCCTCCGGACGAAGGGGAACACCATATATTTT,CASSLRTKGNTIYF
TRBD1,TRBJ2-7,TRBV19,NA,TGTGCCAGTAGTAGAGAATCGACAGGGGGACTCTCCTACGAGCAGTACTTC,CASSRESTGGLSYEQYF
TRBD1,TRBJ1-1,TRBV7-2,NA,TGTGCCAGCAGCCTGATAGGGGGCACAGGAGGGGAAGCTTTCTTT,CASSLIGGTGGEAFF
TRBD2,TRBJ2-3,TRBV28,NA,TGTGCCAGCAGTTCGGTTACTAGCGTTCTCACAGATACGCAGTATTTT,CASSSVTSVLTDTQYF
TRBD1,TRBJ1-2,TRBV25-1,NA,TGTGCCAGCAGTGTCAGGGGGAACTATGGCTACACCTTC,CASSVRGNYGYTF
TRBD2,TRBJ2-1,TRBV5-1,once,TGCGCCAGCAGCTTGGAGGCTAGCGGAGACAATGAGCAGTTCTTC,CASSLEASGDNEQFF
TRBD1,TRBJ1-5,TRBV2,NA,TGTGCCAGCAGCGCCCCGGGACAGGGGAATCAGCCCCAGCATTTT,CASSAPGQGNQPQHF
NA,TRBJ1-5,TRBV27,NA,TGTGCCAGCAGTTCAGACAGGATCAATCAGCCCCAGCATTTT,CASSSDRINQPQHF
TRBD2,TRBJ2-7,TRBV5-4,NA,TGTGCCAGCAGCCGGGGACTAGCCGGCGACGAGCAGTACTTC,CASSRGLAGDEQYF
TRBD1,TRBJ1-1,TRBV7-9,NA,TGTGCCAGCAGCTTAGGGACAGGATCAAACACTGAAGCTTTCTTT,CASSLGTGSNTEAFF
NA,TRBJ1-1,TRBV11-2,NA,TGTGCCAGCAGCTTGGGCAGGGCGAACACTGAAGCTTTCTTT,CASSLGRANTEAFF
TRBD1,TRBJ1-3,TRBV6-6,NA,TGTGCCAGCAGTGAGACAGGGGTTCGGAACACCATATATTTT,CASSETGVRNTIYF
NA,TRBJ1-6,TRBV7-8,NA,TGTGCCAGCAGCTTAGCGGGGGGTACCTATAATTCACCCCTCCACTTT,CASSLAGGTYNSPLHF
NA,TRBJ2-7,TRBV5-1,NA,TGCGCCAGCAGCCAAGGACAGTCCTACGAGCAGTACTTC,CASSQGQSYEQYF
NA,TRBJ2-7,TRBV5-1,once,TGCGCCAGCAGCTTAACCATAGACACCTACGAGCAGTACTTC,CASSLTIDTYEQYF